This T cell receptor beta chain was recovered during a study of T-cell memory formation after mild COVID-19. Overall study: Largely donor-specific sequence clusters came from a couple of donors.

General observations from the study: Certain responding clones were present in pre-infection memory, suggesting participation of cross-reactive memory. Day 15 to 85 contractors were CD4/CD8 balanced; later expanders leaned CD4+.

Note on this clonotype: Its target is unknown.

TCR alpha and TCR beta cDNA libraries with sample barcodes and UMIs came from 5'RACE using constant-segment primers. TCRdb reanalysed the 5' RACE reads using MiXCR and keeps one entry per CDR3 protein. There are 280,000 or so distinct CDR3 sequences in the sample; approximately 8.4% occur only once, and approximately 23% lies in the top ten. This CDR3 is 15 amino acids long. V was shortened by 2 bases and J by 1 base, with 10 bases between the two germline ends. Per the germline V gene, CDR1 is SGHTA and CDR2 is FQGNSA. Material: PBMCs or a T cell subset sorted from them (not recorded which). This clonotype originated in a man aged 18-30 years who had mild COVID-19 (a few samples of this study predate the infection). Cell type and time point are not known. This chain connects TRBV7-2 to TRBJ2-3, with TRBD1 as a possible D gene (5 bases). The CDR3 nucleotides read TGTGCCAGCAGCTTACTCGTGGGGCGCACAGATACGCAGTATTTT. Its protein product is CASSLLVGRTDTQYF.